The source of this T cell receptor (beta chain) is a study of low-dose radiotherapy and immunotherapy resistance in tumors. Study in general: Patients of Cohort 1 had 0.5 Gy fractions every 2 weeks, which summed to 6.5 Gy. Cohort 2 received 1 Gy per fraction every two weeks, totaling 13 Gy over 26 weeks. Patients took aspirin 300 mg by mouth once daily. This continued for four cycles, starting on cycle 1 day 1.

With TRAV- and TRBV-specific primers, first-strand cDNA was made, covering the alpha and beta chains. A roughly 19-cycle PCR with a constant-region primer and V-primer adapter amplified TCRs. MiXCR, applied by TCRdb to the reads, yields one record per CDR3 protein. The profile shows approximately 70,000 distinct CDR3 sequences, around a third of them singletons. The germline V gene has CDR1 SGHKS and CDR2 YYEKEE (reference sequence). Trimming stripped 4 bases from V and 4 bases from J, with 11 bases between. This CDR3 region has 13 residues. As for time point: before trial treatment. The J gene is TRBJ1-2, the V gene TRBV5-5; D gene ambiguous. Here the sequenced sample was PBMCs, taken before treatment. This clonotype was obtained from a female donor with ovarian cancer. CDR3 protein: CASSPPRAYGYTF. DNA of the CDR3: TGTGCCAGCAGCCCGCCGAGGGCCTATGGCTACACCTTC.